This T cell receptor (beta chain) was sequenced for a study of somatic mutations in cytotoxic T cells in rheumatoid arthritis. Study summary: After diagnosis, patient blood (30 ml EDTA) was drawn right away, before any treatment was given.

Sequenced by immunoSEQ multiplex PCR; TCRdb stores in-frame clones only, minus some. The table lists approximately 13,000 clones, 74% of them singletons. This clone was counted only a few times. Its cognate antigen is unknown. Germline assignment: CDR1 SGDLS and CDR2 YYNGEE. The CDR3 length is 20 residues. The V end lost 4 bases, the J end lost 3 bases, and 29 bases lay between the germline ends. Study-wide findings and caveats: There was no significant difference in CD8+ T-cell clonality between rheumatoid arthritis patients and age-matched healthy controls.

The sequencing input was CD8+ T cells sorted from blood. The V call is TRBV9, the J call TRBJ1-5; D might be TRBD1 (5 bases). The TCR originated in an adult with rheumatoid arthritis. CDR3 coding DNA: TGTGCCAGCAGCCCCAGGACATCCCGTATTGGCTATGATGCCAATCAGCCCCAGCATTTT. Translated, it gives CASSPRTSRIGYDANQPQHF.